This entry concerns a single T cell receptor (beta chain). This receptor's antigen is unknown. Per-base qualities were not stored, and no clone one base away is much larger. This sample is part of a study of OX40 agonist ivuxolimab in advanced cancers. Notes on the research overall: Ivuxolimab, which targeted the costimulatory receptor OX40 (CD134), was an agonistic, fully human IgG2 monoclonal antibody. Intravenous ivuxolimab was administered to patients every 2 weeks at six dose levels: 0.01, 0.1, 0.3, 1.5, 3 and 10 mg/kg. Of the roughly 50 dose-escalation patients, hepatocellular carcinoma was present in about 20, melanoma in roughly 15, renal cell carcinoma in 9 and head and neck cancer in 9. In the dose-escalation cohort, more than 75% of patients were male, and the mean age was approximately 55 years, with a range of about 23 to 85. Patients were allowed to have had prior anti-PD-1, anti-PD-L1 or anti-CTLA-4 therapy, and 30% to 40% of the dose-escalation patients had previously received checkpoint inhibitors. Three dose-escalation patients achieved partial responses, one with hepatocellular carcinoma and two with cutaneous melanoma. Peripheral TCRbeta sequencing was intended to test whether TCR sequence diversity was altered and clonal T-cell expansion was caused by ivuxolimab. The paper covers the monotherapy dose-escalation part of the phase I ivuxolimab trial, which included N ≈ 50 patients.

The germline V gene sets CDR1 to SGHAT and CDR2 to FQNNGV. Spanning cysteine to phenylalanine, the CDR3 consists of 15 amino acids. Of all the DNA, just the CDR3 is kept, 45 bases in frame from base 1. Trimming leaves V shorter by 4 bases and J shorter by 5 bases, with the junction holding 8 bases beyond the gene matches. The trial excluded patients who had a history of autoimmune disease or were on systemic immunosuppression. Peripheral blood for TCR sequencing was collected from all dose cohorts at baseline, on cycle 4 day 1, and on cycle 7 day 1. The samples were drawn from a first-in-human, open-label, multicenter phase I dose-escalation trial of ivuxolimab. Adults with locally advanced or metastatic melanoma, renal cell carcinoma, hepatocellular carcinoma or head and neck squamous cell carcinoma were enrolled in the trial. Before TCR sequencing, CD4+ T cells and CD8+ T cells from peripheral blood were sorted into separate populations.

Overall study results and their limits: In the 0.1-3.0 mg/kg groups, partial responders were among the patients with the lowest normalized peripheral clonal expansion, particularly in CD8+ T cells. At doses of 0.1 to 3.0 mg/kg, clonal expansion of both CD4+ and CD8+ blood T cells was observed from baseline to week 6. Antigen specificity was not determined for the clonally expanded peripheral T cells. After ivuxolimab, more expanded clones were found on average in CD8+ T cells than in CD4+ T cells. Low levels of normalized T-cell clonal expansion were also seen in some patients who did not respond.

Genomic DNA was extracted from sorted cells for sequencing of the TCRbeta CDR3 region. TCRbeta CDR3 regions were sequenced using the immunoSEQ Assay. TCRdb stores this immuneACCESS table with in-frame sequences only. Part of the clones is absent; in the studies checked, under half of the shortfall reflects unresolved V genes, and no reason is known for the rest. This sample gives fewer than 25,000 clones in total; 86% of them show up just once. The top ten hold around 40% of the sample. Source: CD4+ or CD8+ T cells sorted from blood, taken in a trial of the OX40 agonist ivuxolimab. The rearranged segments are TRBV11-2 and TRBJ2-5, and 9 junctional nucleotides match TRBD1. The receptor was derived from an adult with an advanced solid tumor such as melanoma, head and neck, liver or kidney cancer. Here is the DNA: TGTGCCAGCAGCTCTTATACAGGGGGCCGGGAGACCCAGTACTTC. The resulting protein is CASSSYTGGRETQYF.